Below, one TCR beta chain is given with its context. The antigen this receptor binds is unknown. No base-level quality is on record; no much larger clone is a single base apart. The record originates from a study of cytomegalovirus exposure and HLA in healthy donors (dated by TCRdb to about 2017). Context from the whole study: In an earlier analysis of roughly 500 of the donors, about 260 Gb of sequence data and 90 million to 120 million unique TCR beta sequences from about 179 million T cells were reported. Roughly 300 gigabases of sequencing data and approximately 80 million unique TCR sequences were included in an early release covering 500 to 750 HLA-typed donors. Of the approximately 400 genotyped donors, roughly 76% were placed in the genetic ancestry cluster associated with self-reported Caucasian donors. The aim of the study was to test whether cataloging public T cell receptors could identify signatures of past pathogen exposure. The study profiled the T cell repertoires of about 640 subjects by immunosequencing and related them to cytomegalovirus serostatus. In addition to the first cohort of 666 subjects, a separate validation cohort of 120 different subjects was used. High-throughput TCR immunosequencing, statistical association of individual TCRs with disease status, and machine learning were combined to predict cytomegalovirus infection status. To study patterns of TCR occurrence, a later analysis re-analyzed previously published TCR beta repertoires from 600 to 750 donors and added high-resolution HLA genotyping. The later analysis used no new phenotypic data to find candidate immune exposures, relying instead on TCR beta sequences and their occurrence across donors. In an earlier analysis of roughly 600 of the donors, high-throughput TCR beta sequencing was used to judge whether each TCR beta V gene segment behaved as functional or pseudogenic. Alongside the repertoire data, information on donor age, sex, ethnicity and CMV serostatus was compiled. A later genetic analysis used genome-wide SNP genotypes for about 60% of the 666 donors, treating that subset as a discovery cohort. Every discovery cohort repertoire had been produced on one sequencing platform. HLA typing covered class I and class II loci at four-digit resolution. Typing coverage varied by locus: roughly 629-640 donors for A, B, C, DRB1 and DQB1; around 560 for DQA1; more than 600 for DPA1; roughly 450 for DPB1. Because of strong linkage in the cohort, roughly five DR-DQ haplotypes were treated as single units for association and clustering. On average, about 240,000 unique TCR beta nucleotide sequences were sequenced per donor among more than 350 genotyped donors of the cohort, with about 19% of those sequences being non-productive. What the research found in general, with its limitations: Some IMGT-functional V segments, including TRBV6-2 and TRBV6-3, could not be told apart with the 87-base-pair reads, so those segments were excluded. A few of the identified cytomegalovirus-associated TCR beta chains were confirmed in vitro to be specific for cytomegalovirus antigens. A later analysis found that HLA-associated TCR beta chains were more clonally expanded and had lower generation probabilities than equally common non-associated chains. This cohort had only TCR beta chains sequenced, and the lack of alpha or paired-chain data limited which features could be detected. At a false discovery rate of 0.05, a later analysis linked 16,951 TCR beta sequences to specific HLA alleles. According to a later analysis, most CMV-associated TCR beta chains appeared to be HLA-restricted, and the HLA associations seemed to be driven largely by CMV exposure. An association between a missense DCLRE1C variant and V-gene and J-gene trimming of TCR beta chains was found in a later genetic analysis and replicated in an independent cohort. According to a later genetic analysis, donors in an Asian-associated ancestry cluster had fewer N-insertions in productive TCRs than the approximately 670-donor mean. Because counts were too low, fewer than 20 rarely observed V segments, including chromosome 9 orphons, were excluded from the earlier analysis of roughly 580 of the donors. The study listed around 160 TCR beta chains as associated with cytomegalovirus. A later analysis found that TCR association rates varied across HLA loci, with DRB1 alleles showing the most associated TCRs and HLA-C alleles the fewest. Cytomegalovirus status was reported to be diagnosed by the classifier with high specificity and sensitivity in both the original and validation cohorts. Roughly uniform sequencing depth across donors was assumed in presence/absence analyses, although this assumption may not hold. Linkage disequilibrium might explain the correlated functional status among segregating V segments, but an unknown experimental factor could not be excluded. A further reported finding was that TCR beta sequences accurately predicted the HLA-A and HLA-B alleles for most subjects in the first cohort. In an earlier analysis of around 600 of the donors, most TCR beta V segments appeared in productive rearrangements about 87% or about 30% of the time, broadly matching IMGT annotations. Immune exposure information for the cohort was limited to CMV serostatus. When HLA alleles, especially DR and DQ, strongly co-occurred, attributing TCR associations to individual alleles was difficult. Across donors, most TCR sequences were observed very rarely, whereas some public TCRs were present in many individuals. The sequencing pipeline was judged likely to have produced a cluster of highly shared sequence variants as a technical artifact. Because HLA typing was missing for some donors at each locus, association tests included only the typed subset. In a later analysis, several top co-occurrence clusters were reported to appear linked to parvovirus B19, influenza, CMV and Epstein-Barr virus. The authors suggested that the approach could potentially be generalized to other disease states and immunological phenotypes.

CDR1 MNHGY and CDR2 SVAAGI are derived from the germline V gene. V is shortened by 4 bases, J by 7 bases, and the region joining them spans 13 bases. Including cysteine and phenylalanine, the CDR3 has 14 amino acids. Only the CDR3 portion is preserved as DNA: 42 bases, with reading frame beginning at the first base. In total, roughly 710 healthy bone marrow donors made up the cohort. Cohort members were all nominally healthy when sampled, although unrecorded immune exposures were likely present. The donor tested CMV seronegative, placing the donor among the 350 to 400 seronegative members of the cohort. Every donor gave a peripheral blood sample, and the peripheral blood mononuclear cells from that sample were used for TCR beta sequencing. Genomic DNA extraction from the blood cell samples was performed with the Qiagen DNeasy Blood Extraction Kit. Library prep was done by the immunoSEQ multiplex PCR assay. For the multiplex PCR, a mixture combining 60 forward primers for TCR Vbeta segments and 13 reverse primers for TCR Jbeta segments was used. Amplification of the CDR3 region of rearranged TCR beta genes was performed with a multiplex PCR assay on genomic DNA. On the Illumina HiSeq System, the amplified TCR beta libraries were sequenced as 87-base-pair reads. The authors processed their data as follows. In a later analysis, tens of millions of unique TCR beta chains were counted across the approximately 670 repertoires, and some 10 million of these chains were shared by at least two donors. To remove PCR and sequencing errors, raw reads were error-corrected and collapsed into unique sequences using a nearest-neighbor algorithm that merged closely related sequences. Alignment of CDR3 sequences to IMGT reference sequences was used to assign V, D and J gene segments. Each retained sequence needed at least a six-nucleotide match to both a V gene segment and a J gene segment. A rearrangement was called productive if the CDR3 had no stop codons and remained in frame with V and J, and every other rearrangement was called non-productive. Following IMGT convention, CDR3 was defined as the stretch from the second conserved V-encoded cysteine up to the conserved J-encoded phenylalanine. The earlier analysis of around 640 of the donors excluded sequences that lacked an unambiguous match to a single V gene segment. An earlier analysis of a few hundred of the donors called V segments functional above 56.7% productive rearrangements and segregating when the between-donor standard deviation exceeded 5%. To diagnose cytomegalovirus status from the catalog of TCR beta chain sequences, a statistical classification framework was built. V and J gene assignment, in a later analysis, came from comparing TCR nucleotide sequences with IMGT/GENE-DB human TR gene sequences. In a later analysis, CDR3 sequences and most-parsimonious VDJ recombination scenarios were assigned using the TCRdist pipeline. In a later analysis, each TCR beta chain was defined by its CDR3 amino acid sequence together with its V-gene family, and reads lacking a unique V-gene family were excluded. To address suspected cross-contamination and a sequencing artifact, a later analysis removed over 500 highly shared, low-generation-probability nucleotide sequences. In a later analysis, a clonal expansion index for each public chain was calculated from normalized within-repertoire ranks of inferred template counts. A later analysis computed generation probabilities with a VDJ recombination model fitted to out-of-frame rearrangements, and checked the results against IGoR. In a later analysis, hypergeometric tests were used to score TCR-TCR, TCR-HLA and TCR-CMV co-occurrence, with a repertoire-size bias correction applied to TCR pairs. False discovery rates were estimated in a later analysis by permuting HLA or CMV assignments 20 times. A later analysis grouped co-occurring TCRs with DBSCAN, adding TCRdist sequence similarity when clustering within HLA-allele-positive subsets. Repertoires with fewer than 30,000 or more than 120,000 public chains were left out of co-occurrence clustering, as were five repertoires with anomalous nucleotide sharing. The immuneACCESS repertoire file appears here via TCRdb, limited to in-frame rearrangements. These files lack a portion of the clones; in checked studies, under half of the deficit traces to unresolved V genes, and the cause of the others is not known. The DNA was the basis for D and trimming; V, J and clone size are from that table. In this sample the table shows roughly 100,000 clones, around 73% of which occur a single time. Jointly, the top ten make up roughly 1.9% of the sample.

This clonotype was obtained from a middle-aged woman in good health and CMV-seronegative. The chain was built from TRBV6-9 and TRBJ2-2; the D region possibly corresponds to TRBD2 (6 bases align). Sequencing was done on a sample of PBMCs. The CDR3 region: CASSFTGSGGELFF. Here is the DNA: TGTGCCAGCAGTTTTACCGGTAGCGGCGGGGAGCTGTTTTTT.